This T cell receptor (beta chain) was identified in a study of T-cell reconstitution after alpha-beta-depleted transplantation in children. This clonotype was found a few times. This CDR3 comprises 14 residues. Trimming took off 0 bases at V and 6 bases at J, with 12 bases between the two ends. CDR1 and CDR2 from the germline V gene are MGHRA and YSYEKL. It was with unique molecular identifiers that the TCRbeta library was prepared. TCRdb processed the PCR reads anew with MiXCR; each CDR3 protein has one entry. The data contain under 450,000 distinct CDR3 sequences, about 14% of them singletons. This sequence joins TRBV4-1 and TRBJ2-7; the D gene is possibly TRBD2 (6 bases). The TCR originated in a human donor who donated a stem cell graft to a child with Fanconi anemia. Sequenced material: PBMCs, taken from the stem cell graft. The CDR3 coding sequence is TGCGCCAGCAGCCAAGATAGTGGAGGGGCCGAGCAGTACTTC. It specifies CASSQDSGGAEQYF.